This passage covers 23 T cell receptor beta chains from one sample sequenced in a study of T cells in Graves' hyperthyroidism and ophthalmopathy. RNA transcripts were the template for amplifying TCR beta CDR3 regions. Primed by the HTBI set, a first-round RT-PCR was run on the TCR CDR3. TCRdb reanalysed the multiplex PCR reads using MiXCR and keeps one entry per CDR3 protein. The data contain approximately 500,000 distinct CDR3 sequences, under 60% of them seen just once; the ten biggest clones take up around 8%. Sequencing was performed on peripheral blood or thyroid tissue (not recorded which). The receptors were gathered from a young woman with Graves' hyperthyroidism.

This clonotype was seen once. Germline and junction disagree at one end, which may indicate a read error. This chain connects TRBV6-5 to TRBJ2-2, with a possible D match to TRBD2 (5 bases). From germline, CDR1 is MNHEY and CDR2 SVGAGI. CDR3 size: 13 residues. This CDR3 reads CASTGSHTGELLF. CDR3 nucleotides: TGTGCCAGCACGGGGAGTCACACCGGGGAGCTGCTTTTT.

To note about this clonotype: Its ends do not fully match the called genes, so a read error is possible. The rearrangement uses TRBV7-9 and TRBJ2-3; tentatively, D is TRBD1 (6 bases). Germline V gene sequence: CDR1 SEHNR, CDR2 FQNEAQ (reference sequence). The CDR3 runs to 14 residues. Here the CDR3 reads CASSQDSYTDTQYF. The CDR3 region has the DNA TGCGCCAGCAGCCAGGACAGTTACACAGATACGCAGTATTTT.

Regarding this clonotype: The germline gene is not matched at one end of the junction; a read error may be the cause. This chain uses TRBV29-1 with TRBJ1-3, with D hard to call. This CDR3 spans 15 amino acids. Per germline, CDR1 SQVTM and CDR2 ANQGSEA. The CDR3 DNA reads TGCAGCGTTGGGGGAAGGTCAAAGACTGGAAACACCAAATATTTT. Protein: CSVGGRSKTGNTKYF.

The rearrangement joins TRBV7-2 to TRBJ1-2, with D possibly matching TRBD1 (5 bases). The CDR3 runs 17 residues. With 5 bases removed from V and 8 bases from J, the gap between germline ends came to 27 bases. The germline gives CDR1 SGHTA, CDR2 FQGNSA. The CDR3 loop is CASSTPGQTKGTDGYTF. The CDR3 DNA reads TGTGCCAGCAGCACCCCGGGGCAGACCAAGGGAACGGACGGCTACACCTTC.

This clonotype has at least ten counts. The chain employs TRBV7-3 and TRBJ2-2; 9 bases align to TRBD1. Germline V lookup: CDR1 SGHTA, CDR2 FQGTGA. The trim removed 5 bases at V and 6 bases at J, leaving 4 bases unmatched. The CDR3 totals 14 residues. The CDR3 spells CASSPGQGPGELFF. CDR3 sequence (DNA): TGTGCCAGCAGCCCGGGACAGGGTCCCGGGGAGCTGTTTTTT. Drawing the rest from reference TRBV7-3 and TRBJ2-2, the complete variable domain is GAGVSQTPSNKVTEKGKYVELRCDPISGHTALYWYRQSLGQGPEFLIYFQGTGAADDSGLPNDRFFAVRPEGSVSTLKIQRTERGDSAVYLCASSPGQGPGELFFGEGSRLTVL.

This clonotype was recorded at least ten times. The chain uses TRBV2 and TRBJ1-2; D perhaps matches TRBD1 (5 bases). CDR1 is SNHLY, CDR2 FYNNEI, per germline. V was cut by 1 base and J by 8 bases, with 8 bases left in between. This CDR3 spans 12 amino acids. The DNA of the CDR3 is TGTGCCAGCAGTGAAGACTGGGGGGGCTACACCTTC. Translation gives CASSEDWGGYTF.

The chain uses TRBV18 and TRBJ2-2; no definite D call. The V gene lost 5 bases and the J gene lost 3 bases, with 10 bases spanning the gap. The length of the CDR3 is 14 residues. Per the germline V gene, CDR1 is KGHSH and CDR2 is LQKENI. The CDR3 protein is CASSSLMDTGELFF. CDR3 bases: TGTGCCAGCTCATCATTGATGGACACCGGGGAGCTGTTTTTT.

This clonotype was counted once. The chain carries TRBV6-2 or TRBV6-3 and TRBJ2-3; D unclear. The length of the CDR3 is 17 residues. Between the trimmed V and J ends, which lost 6 bases and 4 bases, there was a span of 23 bases. Germline CDR1 is MNHEY and CDR2 is SVGEGT. CDR3: CASRVPRLLLSSDTQYF. The CDR3 nucleotides read TGTGCCAGCAGAGTTCCCCGGTTGCTCCTCTCGTCAGATACGCAGTATTTT.

The CDR3 spells CASSHGLLKETQYF. The CDR3 coding sequence is TGCGCCAGCAGCCACGGACTATTAAAAGAGACCCAGTACTTC. The V call is TRBV4-3, the J call TRBJ2-5; the D gene is possibly TRBD2 (6 bases). Germline-derived CDR1 and CDR2 are LGHNA and YSLEER. There are 14 residues in the CDR3. The V end lost 3 bases, the J end lost 3 bases, and 11 bases lay between the germline ends.

This clonotype was seen ten or more times. The chain recombines TRBV6-6 with TRBJ2-7, with no clear D. V was shortened by 0 bases and J by 3 bases, with 12 bases between the two germline ends. Germline lookup yields CDR1 MNHNY and CDR2 SVGAGI (reference sequence). CDR3 length: 15 amino acids. CDR3 in amino acids: CASSYSSNYLYEQYF. CDR3 nucleotides: TGTGCCAGCAGTTACTCTTCGAACTATCTCTACGAGCAGTACTTC.

The sample holds one count of this clonotype. The rearrangement joins TRBV7-9 to TRBJ2-7; D is uncertain. The germline CDR1 and CDR2 sequences are SEHNR and FQNEAQ (reference sequence). V was trimmed by 4 bases and J by 7 bases, leaving 14 bases between them. The CDR3 consists of 13 residues. CDR3 sequence: CASSSPGFGEQYF. CDR3 DNA: TGTGCCAGCAGCTCACCCGGGTTCGGGGAGCAGTACTTC.

At least ten counts were recorded for this clonotype. The chain has TRBV6-1 and TRBJ1-1; TRBD1 agrees at 7 bases. This CDR3 is built from 15 residues. Germline-derived CDR1 and CDR2 are MNHNS and SASEGT. After removal of 0 bases from V and 0 bases from J, the junction contained 1 base not matched to a gene. The CDR3 here is CASSEARGLNTEAFF. CDR3 coding DNA: TGTGCCAGCAGTGAAGCGAGGGGGCTGAACACTGAAGCTTTCTTT.

Turning to this clonotype: A much larger clone sits a single nucleotide away, making a read error possible. The chain combines TRBV20-1 with TRBJ2-7; TRBD2 might be the D (6 bases). This CDR3 has 15 amino acids. CDR1 is DFQATT, CDR2 SNEGSKA, per germline (reference sequence). Deletions cut 0 bases from V and 2 bases from J, with 14 bases between. The CDR3 DNA reads TGCAGTGCTAGAGATTTAGCTGGCGGGGCCTACGAGCAGTACTTC. It encodes CSARDLAGGAYEQYF.

The chain couples TRBV10-3 to TRBJ1-6, with TRBD1 as a possible D gene (6 bases). Trimming shortened V by 4 bases and J by 8 bases, and 15 bases separated the two germline ends. Germline-derived CDR1 and CDR2 are ENHRY and SYGVKD. This CDR3 is 15 amino acids long. CDR3 DNA: TGTGCCATCAGTGGCACAGGGAGAAGTGATTCACCCCTCCACTTT. It is translated as CAISGTGRSDSPLHF.

This clonotype was found once. The rearrangement joins TRBV19 to TRBJ1-3; D uncertain. V shed 3 bases and J shed 0 bases, with 9 bases lying between them. The CDR3 has 15 residues. CDR1 is LNHDA and CDR2 is SQIVND in the germline V gene (reference sequence). CDR3 protein: CASSMAVSSGNTIYF. The CDR3 DNA reads as TGTGCCAGTAGTATGGCGGTCAGCTCTGGAAACACCATATATTTT. Supplemented by reference TRBV19 and TRBJ1-3, the full variable domain reads DGGITQSPKYLFRKEGQNVTLSCEQNLNHDAMYWYRQDPGQGLRLIYYSQIVNDFQKGDIAEGYSVSREKKESFPLTVTSAQKNPTAFYLCASSMAVSSGNTIYFGEGSWLTVV.

The table lists this clonotype with many counts. The chain uses TRBV2 and TRBJ1-1, with TRBD1 as a possible D gene (5 bases). This CDR3 has 13 amino acids. Germline loops: CDR1 SNHLY, CDR2 FYNNEI. The V end lost 7 bases, the J end lost 4 bases, and 13 bases lay between the germline ends. In nucleotides, the CDR3 is TGTGCCAGCACCCGAGGGGAGGGCACTGAAGCTTTCTTT. The encoded protein is CASTRGEGTEAFF. Full variable domain (rest looked up from reference TRBV2 and TRBJ1-1): EPEVTQTPSHQVTQMGQEVILRCVPISNHLYFYWYRQILGQKVEFLVSFYNNEISEKSEIFDDQFSVERPDGSNFTLKIRSTKLEDSAMYFCASTRGEGTEAFFGQGTRLTVV.

This clonotype was observed many times. The CDR3 DNA is TGCGCCAGCAGCCAGGACAGGAATGGACTATACGAGCAGTACTTC. Its translation is CASSQDRNGLYEQYF. J is TRBJ2-7 and V is TRBV4-1; D may be TRBD1 (7 bases). Germline loops: CDR1 MGHRA, CDR2 YSYEKL. This CDR3 spans 15 amino acids. With 3 bases removed from V and 4 bases from J, the gap between germline ends came to 16 bases.

The chain carries TRBV20-1 and TRBJ1-6; TRBD1 agrees at 10 bases. The CDR3 extends over 15 amino acids. J gave up 10 bases and V 6 bases, and 12 bases lay outside the gene matches. In germline, CDR1 is DFQATT, CDR2 SNEGSKA (reference sequence). The DNA for the CDR3 is TGCAGTGCGGAAACGGACAGGGGGGATAGCTCACCCCTCCACTTT. This encodes CSAETDRGDSSPLHF.

The chain uses TRBV7-9 and TRBJ1-3; no firm D call. This CDR3 is built from 16 residues. CDR1 and CDR2 from the germline V gene are SEHNR and FQNEAQ (reference sequence). The V and J ends lost 5 bases and 2 bases respectively, with 16 bases between them. This chain's CDR3 is CASSQLAGGPGNTIYF. For the CDR3, the DNA is TGTGCCAGCAGCCAACTAGCGGGAGGGCCTGGAAACACCATATATTTT.

V usage is TRBV2 and J usage is TRBJ1-1; D remains ambiguous. Germline values: CDR1 SNHLY, CDR2 FYNNEI. The CDR3 totals 13 residues. V was cut by 5 bases and J by 6 bases, with 13 bases left in between. Here the CDR3 reads CASSTTLQAEAFF. The CDR3 region has the DNA TGTGCCAGCAGTACAACCCTTCAGGCTGAAGCTTTCTTT.

The genes are TRBV24-1 and TRBJ2-3, with 9 nucleotides matching TRBD2. CDR1 KGHDR and CDR2 SFDVKD come from the germline V gene. V lost 8 bases, J lost 1 base, and 3 bases stayed unmatched. The CDR3 runs to 14 residues. The CDR3 reads CATNQREGTDTQYF. The DNA of the CDR3 is TGTGCCACCAACCAGCGGGAGGGCACAGATACGCAGTATTTT.

The chain links TRBV19 to TRBJ1-4, with D possibly being TRBD1 (6 bases). Germline V lookup: CDR1 LNHDA, CDR2 SQIVND (reference sequence). This CDR3 has 14 residues. V was pared by 6 bases and J by 3 bases, with 11 bases between. In DNA form, the CDR3 reads TGTGCCAGTAGACCGGGACAAGCTAATGAAAAACTGTTTTTT. The encoded protein is CASRPGQANEKLFF.

The CDR3 DNA follows: TGCAGCGTAAACAGGGCTCGGGAGGTCTTAAACACTGAAGCTTTCTTT. It is translated as CSVNRAREVLNTEAFF. The chain recombines TRBV29-1 with TRBJ1-1, with D possibly TRBD1 on 6 matching bases. Trimming took off 6 bases at V and 2 bases at J, with 22 bases between the two ends. CDR1 is SQVTM, CDR2 ANQGSEA, per germline. The CDR3 length is 16 residues.